Following are 15 T cell receptor beta chains from one sample sequenced in a study of cytomegalovirus exposure and HLA in healthy donors. PCR involved 60 Vbeta and 13 Jbeta primers. Assay: immunoSEQ multiplex PCR; the TCRdb copy retains only in-frame clones and omits some. The profile covers under 200,000 clones, with roughly 90% appearing a single time and approximately 2% taken by the ten largest. Sequenced: PBMCs. The receptor set was obtained from a young woman in good health and CMV-seronegative.

The chain joins TRBV6-5 to TRBJ1-2; 7 bases match TRBD1. With V trimmed by 4 bases and J by 4 bases, 6 bases remained unmatched. The CDR3 consists of 14 residues. Germline lookup yields CDR1 MNHEY and CDR2 SVGAGI. The CDR3 here is CASSLARGTYGYTF. The CDR3 DNA is TGTGCCAGCAGTTTGGCCAGGGGGACCTATGGCTACACCTTC.

V gene TRBV7-9 combines with J gene TRBJ2-2; TRBD1 aligns across 7 bases. CDR3 length equals 16 residues. Looked up from germline, CDR1 is SEHNR and CDR2 is FQNEAQ (reference sequence). The J segment lost 3 bases and the V segment lost 2 bases, leaving 6 bases of the junction unmatched. The CDR3 bases are TGTGCCAGCAGCTTAATTTTGACAGGGCACACCGGGGAGCTGTTTTTT. Amino acid sequence: CASSLILTGHTGELFF. The full variable domain, in which reference TRBV7-9 and TRBJ2-2 provide the parts outside the CDR3, is DTGVSQNPRHKITKRGQNVTFRCDPISEHNRLYWYRQTLGQGPEFLTYFQNEAQLEKSRLLSDRFSAERPKGSFSTLEIQRTEQGDSAMYLCASSLILTGHTGELFFGEGSRLTVL.

The chain combines TRBV18 with TRBJ2-5; perhaps TRBD2 as D (5 bases). TRBJ2-7 matches the DNA end more closely, so the J call is doubtful. The CDR3 is made up of 12 amino acids. Germline CDR1 reads KGHSH; CDR2 reads LQKENI. CDR3 nucleotides: TGTGCCAGTTGGTCGGGAAGTAACGAGCAGTACTTC. Protein: CASWSGSNEQYF.

In regard to this clone: A read error may produce the germline difference seen at one junction end. Here the CDR3 DNA reads TGTGCCAGCAGTTTAATGGGCACATATACGCAGTATTTT. It yields the protein CASSLMGTYTQYF. The chain links TRBV27 to TRBJ2-3; D not certain. Per the germline V gene, CDR1 is MNHEY and CDR2 is SMNVEV (reference sequence). This CDR3 comprises 13 residues.

The chain employs TRBV11-3 and TRBJ2-3; D gene uncertain. The V gene lost 5 bases and the J gene lost 5 bases, with 11 bases spanning the gap. The CDR3 loop spans 13 amino acids. Germline CDR1 and CDR2: SGHNT and YENEEA. The CDR3 bases are TGTGCCAGCAGCCTGCAACCGGGAGATACGCAGTATTTT. Translation: CASSLQPGDTQYF.

The V and J genes are TRBV6-1 and TRBJ2-7, with D perhaps matching TRBD2 (5 bases). The CDR3 consists of 14 residues. V lost 1 base and J lost 5, with 12 bases in between. CDR1 and CDR2 from the germline V gene are MNHNS and SASEGT. The CDR3 sequence is CASSEGNLAHEQYF. The CDR3 DNA reads as TGTGCCAGCAGTGAAGGGAACTTAGCGCACGAGCAGTACTTC.

This chain uses TRBV11-3 with TRBJ2-3; D uncertain. This CDR3 has 13 amino acids. V lost 1 base and J 4 bases, leaving 6 bases between the germline ends. Germline V CDR1 and CDR2: SGHNT, YENEEA. The CDR3 loop is CASSLGASDTQYF. CDR3 DNA sequence: TGTGCCAGCAGCTTAGGCGCGTCAGATACGCAGTATTTT.

The chain is built from TRBV7-6 and TRBJ2-1; the D gene is possibly TRBD2 (7 bases). Trimming cost V 5 bases and J 8 bases, with 16 bases left between them. Germline lookup yields CDR1 SGHVS and CDR2 FNYEAQ. The CDR3 sequence is 14 residues long. CDR3 sequence reads: CASSRGGGRDEQFF. DNA for the CDR3: TGTGCCAGCAGCCGAGGGGGGGGGCGCGATGAGCAGTTCTTC.

V gene TRBV28 combines with J gene TRBJ2-3, with D possibly matching TRBD2 (6 bases). V was clipped by 10 bases and J by 6 bases, with 14 bases between them. Germline CDR1 and CDR2: MDHEN and SYDVKM. There are 12 residues in the CDR3. In nucleotides, the CDR3 is TGTGCCACCCGGGACTTATCTGATACGCAGTATTTT. Translation: CATRDLSDTQYF.

J is TRBJ1-5 and V is TRBV2; TRBD1 is a possible D gene (6 bases). Germline V gene data show CDR1 as SNHLY and CDR2 as FYNNEI. V gave up 4 bases and J gave up 0 bases, with 10 bases separating them. The CDR3 contains 15 residues. This CDR3 reads CASSGQVNSNQPQHF. The CDR3 nucleotides read TGTGCCAGCAGTGGACAGGTTAATAGCAATCAGCCCCAGCATTTT.

The V call is TRBV10-3, the J call TRBJ2-3; 10 bases are a match to TRBD1. Germline CDR1 is ENHRY and CDR2 is SYGVKD. J was trimmed by 3 bases and V by 5 bases; bases with no gene match: 5. The CDR3 contains 15 residues. For the CDR3, the DNA is TGTGCCATCAGTCCCGGGACAGGGGAGACAGATACGCAGTATTTT. Protein sequence: CAISPGTGETDTQYF.

J is TRBJ2-1 and V is TRBV2; 10 bases are a match to TRBD2. V was pared by 6 bases and J by 6 bases, with 8 bases of the junction left unmatched. The germline gives CDR1 SNHLY, CDR2 FYNNEI. The CDR3 is made up of 15 amino acids. This chain's CDR3 is CASRVGLAPGNEQFF. DNA for the CDR3: TGTGCCAGCAGGGTGGGACTAGCGCCCGGCAATGAGCAGTTCTTC.

J is TRBJ2-3 and V is TRBV4-2, with 9 bases aligning to TRBD2. Trimming took 0 bases from V and 4 from J; bases not matched to a gene: 8. Looked up from germline, CDR1 is LGHNA and CDR2 is YNFKEQ. CDR3 size: 17 residues. In nucleotides, the CDR3 is TGTGCCAGCAGCCAAGAGGGCCTAGCGGGATGGTCAGATACGCAGTATTTT. Protein: CASSQEGLAGWSDTQYF.

This rearrangement joins TRBV18 to TRBJ2-5; TRBD2 agrees at 10 bases. CDR3 length: 17 residues. V lost 0 bases and J lost 5; bases outside the gene matches: 9. Germline V gives CDR1 KGHSH, CDR2 LQKENI. For the CDR3, the DNA is TGTGCCAGCTCACCACCCGGCACTAGCGGGGTGCGTGAGACCCAGTACTTC. As protein: CASSPPGTSGVRETQYF.

The chain links TRBV27 to TRBJ2-1, with 9 bases lining up with TRBD1. There are 17 residues in the CDR3. J gave up 1 base and V 6 bases, and 10 bases lay outside the gene matches. CDR1 MNHEY and CDR2 SMNVEV come from the germline V gene (reference sequence). The CDR3 DNA reads as TGTGCCAGCAGCCACCGTACCGGGACAGGGTCCTACAATGAGCAGTTCTTC. It codes for CASSHRTGTGSYNEQFF.